This T cell receptor (beta chain) was profiled in a study of CD8+CD57+ T cells in acquired aplastic anemia. Whole-study findings and limits: Overlapping CD8+ CDR3 repertoires of patients and controls contained roughly 27 shared sequences. Patients showed no significant difference from controls in CD8+ Simpson's diversity.

This clonotype was detected ten times or more. Its antigen is still unknown. This CDR3 comprises 12 residues. The V and J ends lost 5 bases and 7 bases respectively, with 8 bases between them. The germline gives CDR1 PRHDT, CDR2 FYEKMQ (reference sequence). CD8+CD57+ cell expansion had been shown by flow cytometry in patients chosen for sequencing. Genomic DNA acted as the template from which TCR beta VDJ combination and CDR3 sequence profiling were carried out. TCRdb fed the reads into MiXCR, producing one record per CDR3 protein. The sample has 200,000 to 250,000 distinct CDR3 sequences, around half seen once.

The clonotype was recovered from a human donor with aplastic anemia. Specimen: sorted CD4+, CD8+, or CD8+CD57+ T cells (not recorded which) from PBMCs. The gene calls are TRBV13 and TRBJ2-2; a possible D gene is TRBD1 (5 bases). CDR3 residues: CASSQGGGELFF. The DNA for the CDR3 is TGTGCCAGCAGCCAGGGCGGCGGGGAGCTGTTTTTT.